Listed here are 26 T cell receptor beta chains from one sample, sequenced in a study of blood T cell repertoires in COVID-19. The assay was immunoSEQ multiplex PCR, and TCRdb's table has in-frame clones only and misses some. Among approximately 230,000 clones listed, approximately 83% were seen once. Input material: peripheral blood. These TCRs come from a man older than 75 with acute or convalescent COVID-19.

V and J are TRBV5-1 and TRBJ2-1, with 9 positions matching TRBD1. The germline V gene has CDR1 SGHRS and CDR2 YFSETQ. This CDR3 comprises 15 residues. V gave up 2 bases and J gave up 3 bases; unmatched junction bases: 3. The CDR3 coding sequence is TGCGCCAGCAGCTTCGGACAGGGGATCTACAATGAGCAGTTCTTC. This encodes CASSFGQGIYNEQFF.

V usage is TRBV9 and J usage is TRBJ2-7, with a tentative D call TRBD2 (7 bases). CDR3 length: 14 amino acids. Germline V gene sequence: CDR1 SGDLS, CDR2 YYNGEE. The V gene lost 2 bases and the J gene lost 0 bases, with 9 bases spanning the gap. The CDR3, as DNA: TGTGCCAGCAGCGTCGCGGGGGCCTCCTACGAGCAGTACTTC. This sequence encodes CASSVAGASYEQYF.

This chain joins TRBV11-2 and TRBJ2-3; TRBD2 matches 8 bases. This CDR3 region has 15 residues. V shed 1 base, J shed 5 bases, and the junction held 5 bases outside the gene matches. CDR1 is SGHAT and CDR2 is FQNNGV in the germline V gene. CDR3 sequence (DNA): TGTGCCAGCAGCTTAGTACTAGCGGCGGTAGATACGCAGTATTTT. This sequence encodes CASSLVLAAVDTQYF.

In regard to this clone: The sample holds other DNA sequences that translate to the same CDR3. This chain connects TRBV19 to TRBJ2-3; 14 positions agree with TRBD2. V lost 8 bases to trimming and J lost 6 bases; unmatched junction nucleotides: 4. The CDR3 is 14 residues long. Germline CDR1 and CDR2: LNHDA and SQIVND (reference sequence). In nucleotides, the CDR3 is TGTGCCAGTCGCCGGACTAGCGGGGGGGATACGCAGTATTTT. As protein: CASRRTSGGDTQYF. Looking up the rest from reference TRBV19 and TRBJ2-3 gives the full variable domain: DGGITQSPKYLFRKEGQNVTLSCEQNLNHDAMYWYRQDPGQGLRLIYYSQIVNDFQKGDIAEGYSVSREKKESFPLTVTSAQKNPTAFYLCASRRTSGGDTQYFGPGTRLTVL.

V gene TRBV5-1 combines with J gene TRBJ2-1; 12 bases line up with TRBD1. CDR1 and CDR2 from the germline V gene are SGHRS and YFSETQ. V shed 0 bases and J 7 bases; nucleotides not matched to a gene: 8. The CDR3 is 17 residues long. The DNA of the CDR3 is TGCGCCAGCAGCTTGGAGTTAGGGACAGGGGGCAGGAATGAGCAGTTCTTC. Translation: CASSLELGTGGRNEQFF.

The rearrangement links TRBV5-8 to TRBJ1-2; no reliable D call. CDR1 is SGHTS and CDR2 is YDEGEE in the germline V gene. V was pared by 1 base and J by 7 bases, with 11 bases between. This CDR3 has 13 residues. As DNA, the CDR3 is TGTGCCAGCAGCTTGCCCCCGACTTCTGGCTACACCTTC. It is translated as CASSLPPTSGYTF.

The table lists this clone with a few counts. CDR3 loop: CASSRGGDTQYF. The CDR3 DNA reads TGTGCCAGCAGCCGGGGGGGCGATACGCAGTATTTT. The rearrangement links TRBV12-3 or TRBV12-4 to TRBJ2-3; TRBD2 aligns across 8 bases. CDR3 length: 12 amino acids. The ends lost 6 bases at V and 6 bases at J; junction bases unmatched: 2.

This clone was picked up one time. The V and J genes are TRBV11-2 and TRBJ2-1, with 13 bases lining up with TRBD2. CDR1 SGHAT and CDR2 FQNNGV come from the germline V gene. J lost 2 bases, V lost 2 bases, and 6 bases had no gene match. This CDR3 is built from 18 residues. CDR3: CASSLYRTSGGPYNEQFF. DNA for the CDR3: TGTGCCAGCAGCTTATACAGGACTAGCGGGGGTCCCTACAATGAGCAGTTCTTC.

The CDR3 protein is CASQRQGEKSEAFF. CDR3 DNA: TGTGCCAGCCAGAGACAGGGAGAAAAGTCTGAAGCTTTCTTT. This chain connects TRBV3-1 (or the pseudogene TRBV3-2) to TRBJ1-1; TRBD1 matches 7 bases. J lost 6 bases, V lost 8 bases, and 12 bases had no gene match. The length of the CDR3 is 14 residues. CDR1 and CDR2 (germline): LGHDT, YNNKEL (reference sequence).

The V and J genes are TRBV24-1 and TRBJ2-5, with 11 positions matching TRBD1. Unmatched junction bases numbered 4, after V lost 4 bases and J lost 7 bases. CDR3 length: 14 residues. Germline loops: CDR1 KGHDR, CDR2 SFDVKD. CDR3 bases: TGTGCCACCAGTGACCCCGGGACAGGGGGGACCCAGTACTTC. It specifies CATSDPGTGGTQYF.

This clone has a handful of counts. This chain joins TRBV2 and TRBJ2-7; 9 nucleotides line up with TRBD1. The J segment lost 2 bases and the V segment lost 4 bases, leaving 12 bases of the junction unmatched. Germline CDR1 reads SNHLY; CDR2 reads FYNNEI. This CDR3 has 17 residues. The CDR3 region is CASSAETGGATTYEQYF. The CDR3 nucleotides read TGTGCCAGCAGTGCCGAGACAGGGGGAGCGACCACCTACGAGCAGTACTTC. The variable domain in full, completed from reference TRBV2 and TRBJ2-7, reads EPEVTQTPSHQVTQMGQEVILRCVPISNHLYFYWYRQILGQKVEFLVSFYNNEISEKSEIFDDQFSVERPDGSNFTLKIRSTKLEDSAMYFCASSAETGGATTYEQYFGPGTRLTVT.

This clone was counted once. The chain couples TRBV28 to TRBJ1-1, with D tentatively TRBD1 (6 bases). The germline V and J ends were trimmed by 5 bases and 7 bases, with 17 bases remaining between them. The V gene's germline CDR1 is MDHEN and CDR2 SYDVKM. The CDR3 runs to 14 residues. Here the CDR3 reads CASSPAPGADEAFF. CDR3 coding DNA: TGTGCCAGCAGTCCTGCGCCAGGGGCGGATGAAGCTTTCTTT.

This clone turned up a few times. The chain employs TRBV30 and TRBJ1-1; 8 nucleotides line up with TRBD1. V was pared by 2 bases and J by 1 base, with 6 bases of the junction left unmatched. Germline values: CDR1 GTSNPN, CDR2 SVGIG (reference sequence). The CDR3 spans 15 residues. The CDR3 loop reads CAWSPRTGRNTEAFF. The CDR3 coding sequence is TGTGCCTGGAGTCCCAGGACAGGGCGGAACACTGAAGCTTTCTTT.

About this clone itself: Other nucleotide sequences from this sample produce the same CDR3. The CDR3, as DNA: TGTGCCAGCTCACTCTCCAGGGGGAATGAGCAGTTCTTC. Translation gives CASSLSRGNEQFF. The V gene is TRBV18, the J gene TRBJ2-1, with 7 bases fitting TRBD1. CDR1 KGHSH and CDR2 LQKENI come from the germline V gene. CDR3 size: 13 residues. After removal of 4 bases from V and 7 bases from J, the junction contained 4 bases not matched to a gene. Together with reference TRBV18 and TRBJ2-1, the CDR3 gives the full variable domain: NAGVMQNPRHLVRRRGQEARLRCSPMKGHSHVYWYRQLPEEGLKFMVYLQKENIIDESGMPKERFSAEFPKEGPSILRIQQVVRGDSAAYFCASSLSRGNEQFFGPGTRLTVL.

This chain links TRBV3-1 (or the pseudogene TRBV3-2) with TRBJ2-7; D perhaps matches TRBD2 (5 bases). The ends were cut back, 4 bases at V and 2 bases at J, with 24 bases in the middle. The germline V gene has CDR1 LGHDT and CDR2 YNNKEL (reference sequence). CDR3 size: 18 residues. CDR3 loop: CASSPRGSGPGVPYEQYF. CDR3 nucleotide sequence: TGTGCCAGCAGCCCCCGAGGGTCAGGTCCTGGGGTCCCCTACGAGCAGTACTTC.

In regard to this clone: In the same sample, other DNA sequences code for this CDR3. The chain recombines TRBV19 with TRBJ1-1; 7 bases agree with TRBD1. The CDR3 covers 15 residues. Germline V lookup: CDR1 LNHDA, CDR2 SQIVND (reference sequence). The ends lost 4 bases at V and 0 bases at J; junction bases unmatched: 5. This chain's CDR3 is CASSTGGIMNTEAFF. DNA of the CDR3: TGTGCCAGTAGTACAGGGGGAATTATGAACACTGAAGCTTTCTTT.

This rearrangement joins TRBV11-1 to TRBJ2-7; 11 bases map to TRBD2. Germline CDR1 and CDR2: SGHAT and FQDESV (reference sequence). V shed 4 bases, J shed 7 bases, and the junction held 9 bases outside the gene matches. There are 15 residues in the CDR3. Here the CDR3 DNA reads TGTGCCAGCAGCTCGGGACTAGCGGCCATGGGGGAGCAGTACTTC. The encoded protein is CASSSGLAAMGEQYF.

V gene TRBV5-1 combines with J gene TRBJ2-1, with 11 bases fitting TRBD2. Germline CDR1 reads SGHRS; CDR2 reads YFSETQ. This CDR3 has 15 amino acids. V dropped 4 bases and J dropped 4; count of bases not matched to a gene: 4. In nucleotides, the CDR3 is TGCGCCAGCAGCACTAGCGGGAGTCTTTACAATGAGCAGTTCTTC. It is translated as CASSTSGSLYNEQFF.

The chain recombines TRBV11-2 with TRBJ2-1; 10 bases agree with TRBD1. Germline lookup yields CDR1 SGHAT and CDR2 FQNNGV. This CDR3 region has 16 residues. J was trimmed by 8 bases and V by 4 bases; bases with no gene match: 11. CDR3 region: CASSSPRQGARYEQFF. As DNA, the CDR3 is TGTGCCAGCAGCTCCCCACGACAGGGGGCGCGGTATGAGCAGTTCTTC.

This chain uses TRBV19 with TRBJ2-3, with 11 bases fitting TRBD1. Germline V gene data show CDR1 as LNHDA and CDR2 as SQIVND (reference sequence). CDR3 size: 14 residues. Trimming took 6 bases from V and 6 from J; bases not matched to a gene: 5. This chain's CDR3 is CASSMDRGRDTQYF. The CDR3 nucleotides are TGTGCCAGTAGCATGGACAGGGGGCGCGATACGCAGTATTTT.

V and J are TRBV19 and TRBJ1-2, with 8 bases lining up with TRBD1. The CDR3 extends over 15 amino acids. With 3 bases clipped from V and 0 bases from J, the junction kept 3 bases outside the gene matches. Germline V gives CDR1 LNHDA, CDR2 SQIVND (reference sequence). The CDR3 here is CASSIKQGANYGYTF. The CDR3 nucleotides read TGTGCCAGTAGTATCAAACAGGGGGCTAACTATGGCTACACCTTC. Based on the CDR3 plus reference TRBV19 and TRBJ1-2, the full variable domain is DGGITQSPKYLFRKEGQNVTLSCEQNLNHDAMYWYRQDPGQGLRLIYYSQIVNDFQKGDIAEGYSVSREKKESFPLTVTSAQKNPTAFYLCASSIKQGANYGYTFGSGTRLTVV.

The V and J genes are TRBV2 and TRBJ1-5; D gene ambiguous. Germline loops: CDR1 SNHLY, CDR2 FYNNEI. CDR3 size: 18 residues. Between the trimmed V and J ends, which lost 1 base and 4 bases, there was a span of 20 bases. CDR3 sequence: CASSEGQSLRVGNQPQHF. The CDR3 coding sequence is TGTGCCAGCAGTGAAGGGCAATCTTTGAGGGTCGGAAATCAGCCCCAGCATTTT. Full variable domain (remainder filled in from reference TRBV2 and TRBJ1-5): EPEVTQTPSHQVTQMGQEVILRCVPISNHLYFYWYRQILGQKVEFLVSFYNNEISEKSEIFDDQFSVERPDGSNFTLKIRSTKLEDSAMYFCASSEGQSLRVGNQPQHFGDGTRLSIL.

V is TRBV3-1 (or the pseudogene TRBV3-2) and J is TRBJ2-7; TRBD1 might be the D (6 bases). Trimming cost V 4 bases and J 7 bases, with 14 bases left between them. Per the germline V gene, CDR1 is LGHDT and CDR2 is YNNKEL (reference sequence). The CDR3 runs 13 residues. The DNA for the CDR3 is TGTGCCAGCAGCCCTCAGGGGTTGGGGGAGCAGTACTTC. Translating it yields CASSPQGLGEQYF.

This clone was detected a few times. The rearrangement links TRBV7-3 to TRBJ2-3, with 11 bases lining up with TRBD1. The CDR3 consists of 17 residues. Per the germline V gene, CDR1 is SGHTA and CDR2 is FQGTGA. Losses at the gene ends were 4 bases for V and 3 bases for J; bases not matched to a gene: 9. In nucleotides, the CDR3 is TGTGCCAGCAGCTCGAAGGGGACAGGGGGTCGGACAGATACGCAGTATTTT. Protein product: CASSSKGTGGRTDTQYF.

This chain joins TRBV5-1 and TRBJ1-2; a possible D gene is TRBD1 (6 bases). The V and J ends lost 0 bases and 1 base respectively, with 10 bases between them. The CDR3 consists of 15 residues. Germline-derived CDR1 and CDR2 are SGHRS and YFSETQ. CDR3 protein: CASSLGRDNNYGYTF. In DNA form, the CDR3 reads TGCGCCAGCAGCTTGGGTAGGGACAATAACTATGGCTACACCTTC. Variable domain in full (rest from reference TRBV5-1 and TRBJ1-2): KAGVTQTPRYLIKTRGQQVTLSCSPISGHRSVSWYQQTPGQGLQFLFEYFSETQRNKGNFPGRFSGRQFSNSRSEMNVSTLELGDSALYLCASSLGRDNNYGYTFGSGTRLTVV.

The chain is built from TRBV19 and TRBJ2-1; 9 bases are a match to TRBD2. CDR3 size: 14 residues. Germline CDR1 and CDR2: LNHDA and SQIVND (reference sequence). J gave up 9 bases and V 4 bases, and 7 bases lay outside the gene matches. The CDR3, as DNA: TGTGCCAGTAGTACAACTAGCGGGTCGGTTGAGCAGTTCTTC. Amino acid sequence: CASSTTSGSVEQFF.